The 18 T cell receptor beta chains given below trace back to one sample, sequenced in a study of human T cells and chemical hapten exposure. TCRdb analysed the RACE reads with MiXCR anew, one entry per CDR3 protein. This sample yields fewer than 400,000 distinct CDR3 sequences, of which about 7% are seen a single time; about 8% belongs to the top ten. Time point indicated: patch test 1, 2 weeks after DPC sensitization. The treatment: therapeutic diphenylcyclopropenone sensitization with weekly scalp DPC. The sequencing used whole blood, collected in connection with sensitization to the hapten diphenylcyclopropenone (DPC). These receptor sequences come from a woman between 18 and 29 years old with alopecia areata. Some clones in this sample may be carry-over from other donors' samples.

This sequence joins TRBV9 and TRBJ1-1; TRBD1 agrees at 12 bases. CDR1 is SGDLS, CDR2 YYNGEE, per germline. Losses at the gene ends were 3 bases for V and 11 bases for J; bases not matched to a gene: 8. The CDR3 is 14 residues long. CDR3 sequence reads: CASSAGTGGDGAFF. The CDR3 DNA sequence: TGTGCCAGCAGCGCCGGGACAGGGGGCGACGGGGCTTTCTTT.

The chain's CDR3 is CASSHTGTAHGYTF. DNA of the CDR3: TGTGCCAGCAGCCATACCGGGACAGCCCATGGCTACACCTTC. The genes are TRBV3-1 and TRBJ1-2; 7 nucleotides align to TRBD1. The CDR3 runs to 14 residues. Losses at the gene ends were 3 bases for V and 6 bases for J; bases not matched to a gene: 7. Germline CDR1 LGHDT, CDR2 YNNKEL (reference sequence).

The chain links TRBV6-2 or TRBV6-3 to TRBJ2-5; 13 nucleotides align to TRBD2. The CDR3 length is 17 residues. V gave up 7 bases and J gave up 3 bases; unmatched junction bases: 11. From germline, CDR1 is MNHEY and CDR2 SVGEGT. CDR3 in DNA: TGTGCCAGCACGCCAATGGGACTAGCGGGGAGAGAAGAGACCCAGTACTTC. Translated, it gives CASTPMGLAGREETQYF.

With respect to this clonotype: This could be a read error, since a much larger clone is one nucleotide away. The chain is built from TRBV2 and TRBJ1-1, with a tentative D call TRBD1 (6 bases). CDR1 is SNHLY, CDR2 FYNNEI, per germline. The ends were cut back, 4 bases at V and 1 base at J, with 10 bases in the middle. The CDR3 runs 14 residues. The CDR3: CASSAQGGNTEAFF. Here the CDR3 DNA reads TGTGCCAGCAGTGCACAGGGTGGGAACACTGAAGCTTTCTTT.

This clonotype was seen only a few times. The chain employs TRBV6-2 or TRBV6-3 and TRBJ2-1, with D perhaps matching TRBD1 (5 bases). CDR1 is MNHEY and CDR2 is SVGEGT in the germline V gene. The CDR3 is 15 amino acids. Trimming left V 3 bases short and J 8 bases short, with 17 bases between. DNA of the CDR3: TGTGCCAGCAGTTATTTTCCAGGGAATCTCTATGAGCAGTTCTTC. Encoded protein: CASSYFPGNLYEQFF.

This chain uses TRBV6-1 with TRBJ2-2; D gene uncertain. Trimming stripped 7 bases from V and 2 bases from J, with 5 bases between. The CDR3 extends over 12 amino acids. Looked up from germline, CDR1 is MNHNS and CDR2 is SASEGT. The CDR3 protein is CASNTNTGELFF. The DNA of the CDR3 is TGTGCCAGCAACACCAACACCGGGGAGCTGTTTTTT.

This clonotype was recorded a few times. The V call is TRBV7-8, the J call TRBJ2-1, with 9 bases lining up with TRBD2. This CDR3 comprises 18 residues. CDR1 and CDR2 from the germline V gene are SGHVS and FQNEAQ. Unmatched junction bases numbered 17, after V lost 4 bases and J lost 7 bases. CDR3 nucleotides: TGTGCCAGCAGCTCTCGAATAGCGGGGGTCCCGGCGGGGAATGAGCAGTTCTTC. Protein: CASSSRIAGVPAGNEQFF. Looking up the rest from reference TRBV7-8 and TRBJ2-1 gives the full variable domain: GAGVSQSPRYKVAKRGQDVALRCDPISGHVSLFWYQQALGQGPEFLTYFQNEAQLDKSGLPSDRFFAERPEGSVSTLKIQRTQQEDSAVYLCASSSRIAGVPAGNEQFFGPGTRLTVL.

This clonotype appeared a few times. The chain couples TRBV12-5 to TRBJ1-2, with D uncertain. V lost 6 bases and J 8 bases, leaving 10 bases between the germline ends. Germline CDR1 is LGHNT and CDR2 is FRNRAP. This CDR3 region has 11 residues. CDR3 loop: CASGFPRGYTF. In DNA form, the CDR3 reads TGTGCTAGTGGCTTCCCCCGAGGCTACACCTTC. The whole variable domain, filled in from reference TRBV12-5 and TRBJ1-2, reads DARVTQTPRHKVTEMGQEVTMRCQPILGHNTVFWYRQTMMQGLELLAYFRNRAPLDDSGMPKDRFSAEMPDATLATLKIQPSEPRDSAVYFCASGFPRGYTFGSGTRLTVV.

This clonotype has a count of ten or more. The chain has TRBV5-1 and TRBJ2-1; TRBD2 matches 9 bases. CDR1 and CDR2 (germline): SGHRS, YFSETQ. This CDR3 has 15 amino acids. V lost 0 bases and J lost 5; bases outside the gene matches: 3. DNA for the CDR3: TGCGCCAGCAGCTTGGTAATAGCGGGGGACAATGAGCAGTTCTTC. Translated, it gives CASSLVIAGDNEQFF.

Ten or more counts support this clonotype. The V call is TRBV10-3, the J call TRBJ2-1, with 9 bases aligning to TRBD2. CDR3 length: 14 amino acids. With V trimmed by 6 bases and J by 7 bases, 7 bases remained unmatched. Germline loops: CDR1 ENHRY, CDR2 SYGVKD. The DNA of the CDR3 is TGTGCCATCAGCGAGCGGGGGGTAATTAATGAGCAGTTCTTC. Amino acids: CAISERGVINEQFF.

This CDR3 reads CASSFGIHVSDTQYF. As DNA, the CDR3 is TGTGCCAGCAGCTTCGGTATCCATGTATCAGATACGCAGTATTTT. The chain joins TRBV11-2 to TRBJ2-3; D gene ambiguous. V lost 3 bases and J lost 4, with 14 bases in between. This CDR3 has 15 residues. The germline V gene encodes CDR1 SGHAT and CDR2 FQNNGV.

V gene TRBV12-3 or TRBV12-4 combines with J gene TRBJ2-7; D is ambiguous. CDR3 length: 14 amino acids. The V gene lost 2 bases and the J gene lost 8 bases, with 16 bases spanning the gap. The CDR3 loop reads CASSLTGGRAKQYF. CDR3 bases: TGTGCCAGCAGTTTAACGGGCGGACGAGCAAAGCAGTACTTC.

At least ten counts were recorded for this clonotype. The chain carries TRBV20-1 and TRBJ1-2; D call uncertain. CDR1 and CDR2 from the germline V gene are DFQATT and SNEGSKA (reference sequence). The CDR3 totals 14 residues. V lost 6 bases and J lost 10, with 24 bases in between. CDR3 residues: CSATPKSSSISYTF. The CDR3 DNA follows: TGCAGTGCGACGCCTAAAAGCTCCAGCATATCCTACACCTTC.

The V gene is TRBV5-1, the J gene TRBJ1-6; D uncertain. Germline V gene data show CDR1 as SGHRS and CDR2 as YFSETQ. The CDR3 is 15 amino acids. V was pared by 3 bases and J by 8 bases, with 15 bases between. CDR3 nucleotide sequence: TGCGCCAGCAGCTCCAAAACCACAGAGTATTCACCCCTCCACTTT. It is translated as CASSSKTTEYSPLHF.

In its sample, this clonotype was seen a few times. For the CDR3, the DNA is TGTGCCAGCAGATACAGTGCAACTAATGAAAAACTGTTTTTT. It translates to CASRYSATNEKLFF. The chain uses TRBV6-5 and TRBJ1-4; D ambiguous. The germline CDR1 and CDR2 sequences are MNHEY and SVGAGI. This CDR3 comprises 14 residues. V was pared by 6 bases and J by 0 bases, with 8 bases between.

V and J are TRBV12-3 or TRBV12-4 and TRBJ1-2; D remains ambiguous. The V end lost 2 bases, the J end lost 4 bases, and 8 bases lay between the germline ends. The CDR3 loop spans 13 amino acids. The CDR3 protein is CASSLSLIYGYTF. CDR3 DNA sequence: TGTGCCAGCAGTTTATCGCTTATCTATGGCTACACCTTC.

This clonotype came up a few times. The rearrangement uses TRBV5-1 and TRBJ2-1, with D tentatively TRBD2 (7 bases). CDR1 is SGHRS and CDR2 is YFSETQ in the germline V gene. Trimming left V 5 bases short and J 4 bases short, with 19 bases between. This CDR3 is 16 amino acids long. CDR3 in amino acids: CASRPPNGGRYNEQFF. The CDR3 DNA follows: TGCGCCAGCAGGCCGCCCAACGGGGGGCGATACAATGAGCAGTTCTTC.

This sequence joins TRBV2 and TRBJ2-5; 8 positions match TRBD2. After removal of 3 bases from V and 3 bases from J, the junction contained 6 bases not matched to a gene. CDR3 length: 15 residues. Germline V CDR1 and CDR2: SNHLY, FYNNEI. As DNA, the CDR3 is TGTGCCAGCAGTGAGCGGGGGGCCGGCAAAGAGACCCAGTACTTC. It codes for CASSERGAGKETQYF. Drawing the rest from reference TRBV2 and TRBJ2-5, the complete variable domain is EPEVTQTPSHQVTQMGQEVILRCVPISNHLYFYWYRQILGQKVEFLVSFYNNEISEKSEIFDDQFSVERPDGSNFTLKIRSTKLEDSAMYFCASSERGAGKETQYFGPGTRLLVL.